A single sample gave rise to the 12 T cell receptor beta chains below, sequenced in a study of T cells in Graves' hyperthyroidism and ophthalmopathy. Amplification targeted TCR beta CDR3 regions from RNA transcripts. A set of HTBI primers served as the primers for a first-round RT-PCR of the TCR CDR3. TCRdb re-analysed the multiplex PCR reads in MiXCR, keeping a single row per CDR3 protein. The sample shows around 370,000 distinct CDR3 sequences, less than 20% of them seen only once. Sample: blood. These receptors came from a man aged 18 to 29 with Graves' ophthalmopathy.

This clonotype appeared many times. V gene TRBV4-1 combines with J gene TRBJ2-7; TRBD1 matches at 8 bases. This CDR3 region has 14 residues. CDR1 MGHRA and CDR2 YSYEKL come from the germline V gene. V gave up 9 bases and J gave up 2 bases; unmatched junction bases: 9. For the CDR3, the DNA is TGCGCCAGTACCGCCGGGACAGGACCCTACGAGCAGTACTTC. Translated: CASTAGTGPYEQYF.

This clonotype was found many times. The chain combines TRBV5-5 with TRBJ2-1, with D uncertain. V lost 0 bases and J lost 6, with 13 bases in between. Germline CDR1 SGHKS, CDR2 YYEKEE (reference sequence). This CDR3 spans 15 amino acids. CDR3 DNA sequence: TGTGCCAGCAGCTTGGTAGTTGGCGTCAGCAATGAGCAGTTCTTC. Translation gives CASSLVVGVSNEQFF. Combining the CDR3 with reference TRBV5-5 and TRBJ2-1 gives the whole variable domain DAGVTQSPTHLIKTRGQQVTLRCSPISGHKSVSWYQQVLGQGPQFIFQYYEKEERGRGNFPDRFSARQFPNYSSELNVNALLLGDSALYLCASSLVVGVSNEQFFGPGTRLTVL.

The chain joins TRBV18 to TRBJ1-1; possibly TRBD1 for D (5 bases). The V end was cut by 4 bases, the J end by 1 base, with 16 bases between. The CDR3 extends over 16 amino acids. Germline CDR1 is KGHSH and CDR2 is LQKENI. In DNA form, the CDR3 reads TGTGCCAGCTCACTGGGACCGCACCCTGGGAACACTGAAGCTTTCTTT. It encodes CASSLGPHPGNTEAFF. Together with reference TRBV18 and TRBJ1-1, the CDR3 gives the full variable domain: NAGVMQNPRHLVRRRGQEARLRCSPMKGHSHVYWYRQLPEEGLKFMVYLQKENIIDESGMPKERFSAEFPKEGPSILRIQQVVRGDSAAYFCASSLGPHPGNTEAFFGQGTRLTVV.

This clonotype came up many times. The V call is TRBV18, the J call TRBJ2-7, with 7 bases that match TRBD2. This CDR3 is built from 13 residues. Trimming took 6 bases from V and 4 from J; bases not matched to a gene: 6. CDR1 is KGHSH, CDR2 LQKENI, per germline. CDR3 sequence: CASSKDGGYEQYF. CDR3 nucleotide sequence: TGTGCCAGCTCGAAAGACGGGGGGTACGAGCAGTACTTC.

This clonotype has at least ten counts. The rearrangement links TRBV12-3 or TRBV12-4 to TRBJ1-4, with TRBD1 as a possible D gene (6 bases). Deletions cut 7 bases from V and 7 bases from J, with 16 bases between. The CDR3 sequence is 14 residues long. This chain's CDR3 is CASKEGGVGEKLFF. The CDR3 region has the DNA TGTGCCAGCAAGGAAGGGGGAGTCGGTGAAAAACTGTTTTTT.

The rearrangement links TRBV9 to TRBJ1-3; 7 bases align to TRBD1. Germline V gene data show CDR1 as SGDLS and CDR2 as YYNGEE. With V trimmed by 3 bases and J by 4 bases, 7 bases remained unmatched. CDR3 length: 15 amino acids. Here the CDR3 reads CASSDGQDHGNTIYF. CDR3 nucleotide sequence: TGTGCCAGCAGCGACGGACAGGACCACGGAAACACCATATATTTT.

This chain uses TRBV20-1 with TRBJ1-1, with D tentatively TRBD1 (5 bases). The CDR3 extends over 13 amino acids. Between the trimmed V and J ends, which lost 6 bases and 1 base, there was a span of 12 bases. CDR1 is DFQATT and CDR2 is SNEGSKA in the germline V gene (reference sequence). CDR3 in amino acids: CSAGEVGNTEAFF. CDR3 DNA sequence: TGCAGTGCAGGGGAGGTGGGGAACACTGAAGCTTTCTTT.

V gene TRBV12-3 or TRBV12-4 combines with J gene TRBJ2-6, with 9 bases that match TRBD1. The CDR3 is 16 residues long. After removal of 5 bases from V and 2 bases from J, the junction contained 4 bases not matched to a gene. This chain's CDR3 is CASSLTGGAGANVLTF. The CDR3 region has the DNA TGTGCCAGCAGTCTGACAGGGGGGGCTGGGGCCAACGTCCTGACTTTC.

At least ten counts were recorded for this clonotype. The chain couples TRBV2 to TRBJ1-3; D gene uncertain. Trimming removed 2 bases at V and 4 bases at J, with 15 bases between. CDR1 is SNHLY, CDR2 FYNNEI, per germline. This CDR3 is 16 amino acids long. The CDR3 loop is CASSELGPAVGNTIYF. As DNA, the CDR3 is TGTGCCAGCAGTGAACTAGGGCCCGCGGTAGGAAACACCATATATTTT.

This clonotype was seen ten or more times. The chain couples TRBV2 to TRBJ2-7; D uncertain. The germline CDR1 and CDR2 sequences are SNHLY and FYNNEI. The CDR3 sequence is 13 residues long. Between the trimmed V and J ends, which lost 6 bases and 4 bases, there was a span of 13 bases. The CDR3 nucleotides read TGTGCCAGCAGCCTACTTCCCGGATACGAGCAGTACTTC. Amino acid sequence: CASSLLPGYEQYF.

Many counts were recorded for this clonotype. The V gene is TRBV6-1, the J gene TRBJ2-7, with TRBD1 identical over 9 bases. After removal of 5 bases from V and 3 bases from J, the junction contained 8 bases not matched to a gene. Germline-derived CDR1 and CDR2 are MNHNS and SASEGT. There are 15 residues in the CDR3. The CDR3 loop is CASSYGGQGSYEQYF. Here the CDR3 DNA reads TGTGCCAGCAGTTACGGGGGACAGGGCAGCTACGAGCAGTACTTC.

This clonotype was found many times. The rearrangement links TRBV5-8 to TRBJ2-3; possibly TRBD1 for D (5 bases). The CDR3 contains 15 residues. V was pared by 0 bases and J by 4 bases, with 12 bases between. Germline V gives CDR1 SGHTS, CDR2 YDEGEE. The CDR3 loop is CASSLDRISADTQYF. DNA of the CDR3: TGTGCCAGCAGCTTGGACAGGATATCGGCAGATACGCAGTATTTT.